This T cell receptor beta chain was identified in a study of cytomegalovirus exposure and HLA in healthy donors (dated by TCRdb to the late 2010s). As for the study more broadly: According to an earlier analysis of a few hundred of the donors, 200 million or so T cells yielded 90 million to 140 million unique TCR beta sequences and about 300 Gb of sequence data. The study profiled the T cell repertoires of around 700 subjects by immunosequencing and related them to cytomegalovirus serostatus. In an earlier analysis of several hundred of the donors, high-throughput TCR beta sequencing was used to judge whether each TCR beta V gene segment behaved as functional or pseudogenic. All discovery cohort repertoires had been generated on a single sequencing platform. HLA typing included class I and class II loci at four-digit resolution. Rather than drawing on any new phenotypic data, the later analysis identified candidate immune exposures from TCR beta sequences and the way those sequences occurred across donors. Typing coverage differed by locus: A, B, C, DRB1 and DQB1 were typed in about 620-640 donors, DQA1 in 500 to 550, DPA1 in some 610, and DPB1 in 472. A later genetic analysis used genome-wide SNP genotypes for about 65% of the 666 donors, treating that subset as a discovery cohort. Alongside the repertoire data, information on donor age, sex, ethnicity and CMV serostatus was compiled. A separate validation cohort of roughly 130 different subjects was used in addition to the 666-subject first cohort. An early release that covered 500 to 800 HLA-typed donors contained around 300 gigabases of sequencing data and approximately 85 million unique TCR sequences. Of the 398 genotyped donors, over 70% fell in the genetic ancestry cluster associated with self-reported Caucasian donors. To study patterns of TCR occurrence, a later analysis re-analyzed previously published TCR beta repertoires from 500 to 850 donors and added high-resolution HLA genotyping. The study was designed to test whether signatures of past pathogen exposure could be identified by cataloging public T cell receptors. Among a few hundred genotyped donors of the cohort, an average of approximately 240,000 unique TCR beta nucleotide sequences were sequenced per donor, roughly a sixth of them non-productive. High-throughput TCR immunosequencing, statistical association of individual TCRs with disease status, and machine learning were combined to predict cytomegalovirus infection status. Four to six DR-DQ haplotypes were handled as single units for association and clustering, since linkage in the cohort was strong. Findings and caveats that apply to the study as a whole: In an earlier analysis of fewer than 700 of the donors, most TCR beta V segments appeared in productive rearrangements about 90% or about 30% of the time, broadly matching IMGT annotations. In a later analysis, several top co-occurrence clusters were reported to appear linked to parvovirus B19, influenza, CMV and Epstein-Barr virus. In this cohort, only TCR beta chains were sequenced, and detectable features were limited by the absence of alpha or paired-chain data. Immune exposure information for the cohort was limited to CMV serostatus. Compared with the approximately 600-donor mean, donors in an Asian-associated ancestry cluster had fewer N-insertions in productive TCRs, according to a later genetic analysis. Assigning TCR associations to individual alleles was difficult when HLA alleles, especially DR and DQ, strongly co-occurred. In a later genetic analysis, a missense DCLRE1C variant was associated with V-gene and J-gene trimming of TCR beta chains, and the association was replicated in an independent cohort. Specific HLA alleles were associated with 18,000 or so TCR beta sequences at a false discovery rate of 0.05 in a later analysis. The authors suggested that the approach could potentially be generalized to other disease states and immunological phenotypes. HLA typing was unavailable for some donors at each locus, so association tests used only the typed subset. Most TCR sequences were seen in very few donors, while some public TCRs were found in many individuals. Most CMV-associated TCR beta chains appeared to be HLA-restricted in a later analysis, and the HLA associations seemed to be driven largely by CMV exposure. A total of 164 TCR beta chains were listed by the study as associated with cytomegalovirus. Correlated functional status among segregating V segments might be attributable to linkage disequilibrium, but an unknown experimental factor could not be ruled out. Because the 87-base-pair reads could not distinguish some IMGT-functional V segments, including TRBV6-2 and TRBV6-3, those segments were excluded. The earlier analysis of 587 of the donors excluded roughly 16 rarely observed V segments, including chromosome 9 orphons, because counts were too low. Compared with equally common non-associated chains, HLA-associated TCR beta chains in a later analysis were more clonally expanded and had lower generation probabilities. In both the original and validation cohorts, the classifier was reported to diagnose cytomegalovirus status with high specificity and sensitivity. A further reported finding was that TCR beta sequences accurately predicted the HLA-A and HLA-B alleles for most subjects in the first cohort. In vitro tests confirmed that a few of the cytomegalovirus-associated TCR beta chains recognize cytomegalovirus antigens. Roughly uniform sequencing depth across donors was assumed in presence/absence analyses, although this assumption may not hold. A cluster of highly shared sequence variants was judged likely to be a technical artifact of the sequencing pipeline. In a later analysis, the rate of TCR association differed among HLA loci, with DRB1 alleles having the most associated TCRs and HLA-C alleles having the fewest.

The cohort comprised 550 to 700 healthy bone marrow donors. At the time of sampling, all cohort members were nominally healthy, though unrecorded immune exposures were likely present. The donor tested CMV seropositive and was one of the 289 seropositive cohort members. A peripheral blood sample was collected from each donor, and TCR beta sequencing was performed on peripheral blood mononuclear cells. The Qiagen DNeasy Blood Extraction Kit was used to extract genomic DNA from the blood cell samples. This clone occurred a few times. The specificity of this receptor is unknown. No base qualities exist here, and no much larger clone lies one base off it. In the germline V gene (reference sequence), CDR1 corresponds to GTSNPN and CDR2 to SVGIG. The CDR3 starts with the cysteine, ends with the phenylalanine, and has 17 residues. Kept here is only the CDR3 DNA, which spans 51 bases and is read in frame from base 1. V is clipped by 0 bases and J by 4 bases, and the sequence between their germline boundaries is 18 bases long.

Libraries were constructed by the immunoSEQ multiplex PCR assay. The multiplex PCR relied on a mix of 60 forward primers for TCR Vbeta segments and 13 reverse primers for TCR Jbeta segments. A multiplex PCR assay on genomic DNA amplified the CDR3 region of rearranged TCR beta genes. The Illumina HiSeq System was used to sequence the amplified TCR beta libraries as 87-base-pair reads. The paper's data handling went like this. A later analysis counted about 76 million unique TCR beta chains across the 550 to 700 repertoires, and 9.5 million to 11 million of these chains were shared by at least two donors. To remove PCR and sequencing errors, raw reads were error-corrected and collapsed into unique sequences using a nearest-neighbor algorithm that merged closely related sequences. V, D and J gene segments were assigned by aligning CDR3 sequences to IMGT reference sequences. For a sequence to be retained, a match of at least six nucleotides was required to both a V gene segment and a J gene segment. Rearrangements were called productive when the CDR3 lacked stop codons and stayed in frame with V and J; all others were non-productive. CDR3 was defined according to IMGT convention as the region running from the second conserved V-encoded cysteine to the conserved J-encoded phenylalanine. The earlier analysis of a few hundred of the donors excluded sequences that lacked an unambiguous match to a single V gene segment. An earlier analysis of fewer than 650 of the donors classified V segments as functional when productive rearrangements were above 56.7% and as segregating when the standard deviation between donors was above 5%. A statistical classification framework was developed to diagnose cytomegalovirus status using the catalog of TCR beta chain sequences. In a later analysis, V and J genes were assigned by comparing TCR nucleotide sequences against IMGT/GENE-DB human TR gene sequences. In a later analysis, CDR3 sequences and most-parsimonious VDJ recombination scenarios were assigned using the TCRdist pipeline. A later analysis defined each TCR beta chain by its CDR3 amino acid sequence plus V-gene family, and excluded reads lacking a unique V-gene family. A later analysis removed 500 to 650 highly shared, low-generation-probability nucleotide sequences to deal with suspected cross-contamination and a sequencing artifact. In a later analysis, a clonal expansion index for each public chain was calculated from normalized within-repertoire ranks of inferred template counts. A later analysis computed generation probabilities with a VDJ recombination model fitted to out-of-frame rearrangements, and checked the results against IGoR. A later analysis scored TCR-TCR, TCR-HLA and TCR-CMV co-occurrence with hypergeometric tests, applying a repertoire-size bias correction to TCR pairs. False discovery rates were estimated in a later analysis by permuting HLA or CMV assignments 20 times. In a later analysis, co-occurring TCRs were grouped using DBSCAN, and TCRdist sequence similarity was added for clustering within HLA-allele-positive subsets. Repertoires with fewer than 30,000 or more than 120,000 public chains, plus five repertoires with anomalous nucleotide sharing, were excluded from co-occurrence clustering. TCRdb stores this immuneACCESS table with in-frame sequences only. Part of the clones is absent; in the studies checked, under half of the shortfall reflects unresolved V genes, and no reason is known for the rest. V and J calls and clone size are given by that table; D and trimming were obtained from the DNA. This sample is represented by fewer than 80,000 clones; about 74% of them were singletons. 11% of the sample belongs to the ten largest clones.

The source of this sequence is a woman between 55 and 75 years old in good health and CMV-seropositive. Sequencing was carried out using PBMCs. The rearranged chain carries TRBV30 and TRBJ2-2; TRBD2 is perhaps the D gene, given 5 matching bases. In nucleotides, the sequence is TGTGCCTGGAGTGTACTTGAGGGAGCGTTGGGCACCGGGGAGCTGTTTTTT. Its protein is CAWSVLEGALGTGELFF.